This T cell receptor (beta chain) was retrieved from a study of blood T cell repertoires in COVID-19. Study overall: From the United States, Italy and Spain came samples of acute and convalescent COVID-19.

Trimming left V 6 bases short and J 2 bases short, with 5 bases between. The CDR3 consists of 13 residues. Germline V gene data show CDR1 as SNHLY and CDR2 as FYNNEI. The participants were between roughly 18 and 100 years old and came from some 25 US areas. Contact with a PCR-confirmed or clinician-diagnosed COVID-19 case occurred within 2 weeks of entry. Produced via immunoSEQ multiplex PCR; TCRdb's table is partial and in-frame only. The sample has approximately 220,000 clones; 83% are singletons. The sequencing input was PBMCs or T cells enriched from blood (not recorded which). The TCR originated in a woman aged 50 to 65 who had been exposed to COVID-19. This chain links TRBV2 with TRBJ2-6; D unclear. For the CDR3, the DNA is TGTGCCAGCAGGCGAGCTGGGGCCAACGTCCTGACTTTC. The encoded protein is CASRRAGANVLTF.